Shown below are 18 T cell receptor beta chains from a single sample sequenced in a study of blood T cell repertoires in COVID-19. Produced via immunoSEQ multiplex PCR; TCRdb's table is partial and in-frame only. The sample records 80,000 to 100,000 clones, around 67% being singletons. Sequencing was done on a sample of peripheral blood. Source of these receptors: a man aged 70 or older with COVID-19, enrolled during active disease.

The chain links TRBV18 to TRBJ2-2; 7 bases agree with TRBD2. With 0 bases clipped from V and 6 bases from J, the junction kept 7 bases outside the gene matches. This CDR3 has 16 residues. Germline CDR1 is KGHSH and CDR2 is LQKENI. CDR3 nucleotides: TGTGCCAGCTCACCACCGAGCGGGACGGGGGCCGGGGAGCTGTTTTTT. It encodes CASSPPSGTGAGELFF.

V usage is TRBV7-9 and J usage is TRBJ1-1; D is possibly TRBD1 (5 bases). The CDR3 consists of 15 residues. V lost 6 bases to trimming and J lost 11 bases, with 25 bases between them. Germline V gives CDR1 SEHNR, CDR2 FQNEAQ (reference sequence). CDR3 amino acids: CASRRSGGDPGEAFF. The CDR3 region has the DNA TGTGCCAGCAGACGTAGCGGGGGGGATCCCGGGGAGGCTTTCTTT.

The chain combines TRBV5-4 with TRBJ2-5; D not resolved. The germline CDR1 and CDR2 sequences are SGHNT and YYREEE (reference sequence). The CDR3 loop spans 15 amino acids. Trimming shortened V by 0 bases and J by 4 bases, and 13 bases separated the two germline ends. The CDR3 nucleotides read TGTGCCAGCAGCTTGGAACGGAGAGAACGAGAGACCCAGTACTTC. Protein sequence: CASSLERRERETQYF.

The rearrangement links TRBV28 to TRBJ2-3; maybe TRBD2 (6 bases). The CDR3 consists of 18 residues. Trimming shortened V by 3 bases and J by 2 bases, and 21 bases separated the two germline ends. Germline CDR1 is MDHEN and CDR2 is SYDVKM. DNA for the CDR3: TGTGCCAGCAGTTTTAGGGGTAGGAGGGGTCAAATCACAGATACGCAGTATTTT. Protein: CASSFRGRRGQITDTQYF.

The V and J genes are TRBV7-2 and TRBJ1-4; D is perhaps TRBD1 (5 bases). CDR1 is SGHTA, CDR2 FQGNSA, per germline. This CDR3 has 15 residues. Trimming stripped 5 bases from V and 4 bases from J, with 14 bases between. The CDR3 nucleotides read TGTGCCAGCAGCACTCAGGGCGGGGGTAATGAAAAACTGTTTTTT. This gives the protein CASSTQGGGNEKLFF. The variable domain in full, completed from reference TRBV7-2 and TRBJ1-4, reads GAGVSQSPSNKVTEKGKDVELRCDPISGHTALYWYRQSLGQGLEFLIYFQGNSAPDKSGLPSDRFSAERTGGSVSTLTIQRTQQEDSAVYLCASSTQGGGNEKLFFGSGTQLSVL.

The chain employs TRBV6-1 and TRBJ1-1, with a tentative D call TRBD1 (6 bases). CDR1 and CDR2 (germline): MNHNS, SASEGT. The CDR3 is 14 residues long. Trimming shortened V by 3 bases and J by 1 base, and 9 bases separated the two germline ends. The CDR3 DNA follows: TGTGCCAGCAGTGAGGGACAATGGAACACTGAAGCTTTCTTT. Translating it yields CASSEGQWNTEAFF.

The gene calls are TRBV9 and TRBJ2-5, with D possibly TRBD2 on 5 matching bases. The CDR3 covers 15 residues. V was shortened by 2 bases and J by 5 bases, with 16 bases between the two germline ends. Per germline, CDR1 SGDLS and CDR2 YYNGEE. For the CDR3, the DNA is TGTGCCAGCAGCGTGATAGCTACTAGAGGTGAGACCCAGTACTTC. Amino acids: CASSVIATRGETQYF. The complete variable domain, with remaining parts taken from reference TRBV9 and TRBJ2-5, reads DSGVTQTPKHLITATGQRVTLRCSPRSGDLSVYWYQQSLDQGLQFLIQYYNGEERAKGNILERFSAQQFPDLHSELNLSSLELGDSALYFCASSVIATRGETQYFGPGTRLLVL.

The V gene is TRBV11-2, the J gene TRBJ2-2, with no clear D. Trimming left V 9 bases short and J 0 bases short, with 11 bases between. Germline CDR1 reads SGHAT; CDR2 reads FQNNGV. The CDR3 covers 14 residues. This CDR3 is CASSQLANTGELFF. The CDR3 region has the DNA TGTGCCAGTAGTCAACTGGCGAACACCGGGGAGCTGTTTTTT.

This sequence joins TRBV27 and TRBJ2-4; 8 bases fit TRBD2. Germline V gene data show CDR1 as MNHEY and CDR2 as SMNVEV (reference sequence). This CDR3 contains 11 residues. With V trimmed by 2 bases and J by 15 bases, 3 bases remained unmatched. The CDR3 loop reads CASSLGGRMYF. CDR3 DNA: TGTGCCAGCAGTTTAGGCGGGAGGATGTACTTC.

The chain recombines TRBV28 with TRBJ1-5; D is possibly TRBD1 (6 bases). From germline, CDR1 is MDHEN and CDR2 SYDVKM. This CDR3 is built from 11 residues. Here the CDR3 reads CVTGLNQPQHF. Here the CDR3 DNA reads TGTGTCACAGGGCTCAATCAGCCCCAGCATTTT.

V and J are TRBV29-1 and TRBJ2-1; maybe TRBD1 (5 bases). The V end lost 7 bases, the J end lost 1 base, and 23 bases lay between the germline ends. There are 17 residues in the CDR3. Germline CDR1 is SQVTM and CDR2 is ANQGSEA. The CDR3 reads CSAAGVRRQPSYNEQFF. The DNA for the CDR3 is TGCAGCGCCGCTGGGGTACGGCGACAGCCGTCCTACAATGAGCAGTTCTTC.

The V gene is TRBV5-5, the J gene TRBJ1-1; D perhaps matches TRBD1 (6 bases). V shed 0 bases and J shed 3 bases, with 15 bases lying between them. There are 16 residues in the CDR3. Germline V lookup: CDR1 SGHKS, CDR2 YYEKEE (reference sequence). In DNA form, the CDR3 reads TGTGCCAGCAGCTTGGGAAGTGGGGGCGCGTACACTGAAGCTTTCTTT. Its translation is CASSLGSGGAYTEAFF.

The V and J genes are TRBV5-6 and TRBJ1-1, with D hard to call. The CDR3 loop spans 13 amino acids. V shed 7 bases and J shed 0 bases, with 10 bases lying between them. Germline V gives CDR1 SGHDT, CDR2 YYEEEE. This chain's CDR3 is CASSWQMNTEAFF. As DNA, the CDR3 is TGTGCCAGCTCTTGGCAAATGAACACTGAAGCTTTCTTT.

Written as DNA, the CDR3 is TGTGCCATCAGTGCCCCGGGACTAGCGGTAACTGGGCAGTTCTTC. This encodes CAISAPGLAVTGQFF. The chain couples TRBV10-3 to TRBJ2-1, with 11 bases lining up with TRBD2. V lost 4 bases, J lost 12 bases, and 11 bases stayed unmatched. CDR3 length: 15 residues. Germline CDR1 reads ENHRY; CDR2 reads SYGVKD.

The rearrangement uses TRBV7-2 and TRBJ2-3, with D maybe TRBD2 (6 bases). Trimming removed 3 bases at V and 6 bases at J, with 10 bases between. CDR1 and CDR2 from the germline V gene are SGHTA and FQGNSA. The CDR3 consists of 13 residues. CDR3 loop: CASSFGTPDTQYF. In DNA form, the CDR3 reads TGTGCCAGCAGCTTCGGGACTCCCGATACGCAGTATTTT.

The V and J genes are TRBV4-2 and TRBJ2-1, with D possibly being TRBD1 (5 bases). This CDR3 comprises 19 residues. Germline CDR1 LGHNA, CDR2 YNFKEQ. The V gene lost 0 bases and the J gene lost 2 bases, with 20 bases spanning the gap. This CDR3 is CASSQEVGRGRETYNEQFF. CDR3 bases: TGTGCCAGCAGCCAAGAGGTGGGGCGAGGCAGGGAAACCTACAATGAGCAGTTCTTC.

The chain links TRBV6-2 or TRBV6-3 to TRBJ2-7, with 7 positions matching TRBD1. Unmatched junction bases numbered 4, after V lost 2 bases and J lost 6 bases. The germline CDR1 and CDR2 sequences are MNHEY and SVGEGT. CDR3 length equals 13 residues. The CDR3 DNA reads TGTGCCAGCAGTTACGGACAGGTTTCCGAGCAGTACTTC. Amino acid sequence: CASSYGQVSEQYF.

The chain couples TRBV4-3 to TRBJ2-1; weak D call: TRBD2 (5 bases). The V end lost 6 bases, the J end lost 0 bases, and 12 bases lay between the germline ends. CDR1 is LGHNA, CDR2 YSLEER, per germline. The CDR3 contains 15 residues. The DNA of the CDR3 is TGCGCCAGCAGTCCTAGCCCTACCTCCTACAATGAGCAGTTCTTC. It yields the protein CASSPSPTSYNEQFF.